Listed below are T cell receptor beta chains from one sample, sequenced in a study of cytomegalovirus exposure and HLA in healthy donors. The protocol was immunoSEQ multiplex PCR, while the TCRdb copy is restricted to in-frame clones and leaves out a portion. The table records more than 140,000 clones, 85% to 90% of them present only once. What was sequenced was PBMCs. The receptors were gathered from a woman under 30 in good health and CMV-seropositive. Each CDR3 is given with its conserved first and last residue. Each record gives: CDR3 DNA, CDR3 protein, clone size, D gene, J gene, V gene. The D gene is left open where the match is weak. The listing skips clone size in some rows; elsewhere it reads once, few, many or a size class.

CDR3nt: TGTGCCAGCAGTTTATGGCGGGGGGAGTCGTCCTACGAGCAGTACTTC; CDR3aa: CASSLWRGESSYEQYF; abundance: .; d_gene: TRBD2; j_gene: TRBJ2-7; v_gene: TRBV28
CDR3nt: TGTGCCAGTAGTATGATGGCCTTTAGCACAGATACGCAGTATTTT; CDR3aa: CASSMMAFSTDTQYF; abundance: once; d_gene: .; j_gene: TRBJ2-3; v_gene: TRBV19
CDR3nt: TGTGCCGGAACCGCGGGACTAGCTTCAGATACGCAGTATTTT; CDR3aa: CAGTAGLASDTQYF; abundance: .; d_gene: TRBD2; j_gene: TRBJ2-3; v_gene: TRBV6-1
CDR3nt: TGTGCCAGCAGATTGGACACCTCTAGCACAGATACGCAGTATTTT; CDR3aa: CASRLDTSSTDTQYF; abundance: .; d_gene: .; j_gene: TRBJ2-3; v_gene: TRBV5-6
CDR3nt: TGTGCCTGGAGCTGGGAGGGAGGGGCGAAAAACATTCAGTACTTC; CDR3aa: CAWSWEGGAKNIQYF; abundance: .; d_gene: TRBD2; j_gene: TRBJ2-4; v_gene: TRBV30
CDR3nt: TGTGCCAGCAGCCAGGGGACGTCTAACTATGGCTACACCTTC; CDR3aa: CASSQGTSNYGYTF; abundance: .; d_gene: .; j_gene: TRBJ1-2; v_gene: TRBV11-2
CDR3nt: TGTGCCAGCAGCTTAGGGACAGGTGATAACTATGGCTACACCTTC; CDR3aa: CASSLGTGDNYGYTF; abundance: .; d_gene: TRBD1; j_gene: TRBJ1-2; v_gene: TRBV7-8
CDR3nt: TGTGCCAGCAGAGGGACTAGCGGGAGTTGGTCCTACAATGAGCAGTTCTTC; CDR3aa: CASRGTSGSWSYNEQFF; abundance: .; d_gene: TRBD2; j_gene: TRBJ2-1; v_gene: TRBV28
CDR3nt: TGTGCCAGCAGCTTGGGCCCTCCGGTAACTGAAGCTTTCTTT; CDR3aa: CASSLGPPVTEAFF; abundance: .; d_gene: .; j_gene: TRBJ1-1; v_gene: TRBV5-6
CDR3nt: TGTGCCAGCAGCTCGGGGGTTATTAATGAAAAACTGTTTTTT; CDR3aa: CASSSGVINEKLFF; abundance: .; d_gene: .; j_gene: TRBJ1-4; v_gene: TRBV5-6
CDR3nt: TGTGCCAGCAGCTTTGAGGGTAGCTCTGGGGCCAACGTCCTGACTTTC; CDR3aa: CASSFEGSSGANVLTF; abundance: .; d_gene: .; j_gene: TRBJ2-6; v_gene: TRBV13
CDR3nt: TGTGCCATCAGAGGACAGGACACTGAAGCTTTCTTT; CDR3aa: CAIRGQDTEAFF; abundance: few; d_gene: TRBD1; j_gene: TRBJ1-1; v_gene: TRBV10-3
CDR3nt: TGCAGCGTCGGGGGACTAGCGGGAGGAGGGAACACCGGGGAGCTGTTTTTT; CDR3aa: CSVGGLAGGGNTGELFF; abundance: .; d_gene: TRBD2; j_gene: TRBJ2-2; v_gene: TRBV29-1
CDR3nt: TGTGCCAGCTCTCCTACCGGGACAGGTGGAAACACCATATATTTT; CDR3aa: CASSPTGTGGNTIYF; abundance: .; d_gene: TRBD1; j_gene: TRBJ1-3; v_gene: TRBV18
CDR3nt: TGCGCCAGCAGCTTGGTGGGAGACAATGAGCAGTTCTTC; CDR3aa: CASSLVGDNEQFF; abundance: .; d_gene: .; j_gene: TRBJ2-1; v_gene: TRBV5-1
CDR3nt: TGTGCCAGCAGTGCCGGACTAGCGGGGAGTAGAGGGTTCTTC; CDR3aa: CASSAGLAGSRGFF; abundance: .; d_gene: TRBD2; j_gene: TRBJ2-1; v_gene: TRBV6-1
CDR3nt: TGCAGCGTTGGGTACGGACTCAATCAGCCCCAGCATTTT; CDR3aa: CSVGYGLNQPQHF; abundance: few; d_gene: .; j_gene: TRBJ1-5; v_gene: TRBV29-1
CDR3nt: TGTGCCAGCAGTTCCCGCAGAGGGAGGGCTCACGAGCAGTACTTC; CDR3aa: CASSSRRGRAHEQYF; abundance: .; d_gene: TRBD2; j_gene: TRBJ2-7; v_gene: TRBV6-5
CDR3nt: TGTGCCAGCAGCGTAGCTTCCCCCGGGACAGGGATTGGCTACACCTTC; CDR3aa: CASSVASPGTGIGYTF; abundance: once; d_gene: TRBD1; j_gene: TRBJ1-2; v_gene: TRBV9
CDR3nt: TGTGCCTGGAAGACAGGCCTGAACACTGAAGCTTTCTTT; CDR3aa: CAWKTGLNTEAFF; abundance: .; d_gene: .; j_gene: TRBJ1-1; v_gene: TRBV30
CDR3nt: TGTGCCAGCAGCTTGACCTCGTTGAGCGGGACCGAGCAGTACTTC; CDR3aa: CASSLTSLSGTEQYF; abundance: .; d_gene: TRBD2; j_gene: TRBJ2-7; v_gene: TRBV7-2
CDR3nt: TGTGCCTGCACCCCCGGGGGGGCCGGCGGAAACACCATATATTTT; CDR3aa: CACTPGGAGGNTIYF; abundance: .; d_gene: .; j_gene: TRBJ1-3; v_gene: TRBV30
CDR3nt: TGCAGTGCCGTTCAGTCCTACGAGCAGTACTTC; CDR3aa: CSAVQSYEQYF; abundance: .; d_gene: .; j_gene: TRBJ2-7; v_gene: TRBV20-1
CDR3nt: TGTGCCAGCAGCTCAGGGACTAGTTTTGATACGCAGTATTTT; CDR3aa: CASSSGTSFDTQYF; abundance: .; d_gene: TRBD2; j_gene: TRBJ2-3; v_gene: TRBV9
CDR3nt: TGTGCCAGTAGTATCGGGGCCAGGGAGGGAGAGCAGTACTTC; CDR3aa: CASSIGAREGEQYF; abundance: .; d_gene: TRBD2; j_gene: TRBJ2-7; v_gene: TRBV19
CDR3nt: TGTGCCAGCAGCGTAGCAGGGCGAAACCCCGATGAGCAGTTCTTC; CDR3aa: CASSVAGRNPDEQFF; abundance: .; d_gene: .; j_gene: TRBJ2-1; v_gene: TRBV9
CDR3nt: TGCGCCAGCAGCCAGGGACAGGGATTCTACGAGCAGTACTTC; CDR3aa: CASSQGQGFYEQYF; abundance: .; d_gene: TRBD1; j_gene: TRBJ2-7; v_gene: TRBV4-3
CDR3nt: TGTGCCAGCTCACCGTTTACCCCGAAGGAGGGTGGTGAGCAGTACTTC; CDR3aa: CASSPFTPKEGGEQYF; abundance: .; d_gene: .; j_gene: TRBJ2-7; v_gene: TRBV18
CDR3nt: TGTGCCAGTAGTCCCCTCGGCAGCGGAACCGGGGAGCTGTTTTTT; CDR3aa: CASSPLGSGTGELFF; abundance: .; d_gene: .; j_gene: TRBJ2-2; v_gene: TRBV19
CDR3nt: TGTGCCAGCACTCACCCCAATACTAGCGGGAGAAGGAACAATGAGCAGTTCTTC; CDR3aa: CASTHPNTSGRRNNEQFF; abundance: .; d_gene: TRBD2; j_gene: TRBJ2-1; v_gene: TRBV11-2
CDR3nt: TGTGCCAGCAGCGTAGAACAGGCCTCAGGGGCGCAGTACTTC; CDR3aa: CASSVEQASGAQYF; abundance: .; d_gene: .; j_gene: TRBJ2-7; v_gene: TRBV9
CDR3nt: TGTGCCTGGAGTGAGGCGGTGAACACTGAAGCTTTCTTT; CDR3aa: CAWSEAVNTEAFF; abundance: .; d_gene: .; j_gene: TRBJ1-1; v_gene: TRBV30
CDR3nt: TGCGCCAGCAGCCTGCTCGGGGAAGGCACCGGGGAGCTGTTTTTT; CDR3aa: CASSLLGEGTGELFF; abundance: .; d_gene: .; j_gene: TRBJ2-2; v_gene: TRBV4-3
CDR3nt: TGTGCCAGCAGCGAACAGGGGAACCACGAGCAGTACTTC; CDR3aa: CASSEQGNHEQYF; abundance: .; d_gene: TRBD1; j_gene: TRBJ2-7; v_gene: TRBV7-9
CDR3nt: TGTGCCTGGAGTCAGGGACAGCCCCAGCATTTT; CDR3aa: CAWSQGQPQHF; abundance: .; d_gene: .; j_gene: TRBJ1-5; v_gene: TRBV30
CDR3nt: TGTGCTAGTGGTTTACCCACAGGGGGGTACACTGAAGCTTTCTTT; CDR3aa: CASGLPTGGYTEAFF; abundance: .; d_gene: TRBD1; j_gene: TRBJ1-1; v_gene: TRBV12-5
CDR3nt: TGCGCCAGCAGCCAAGATTTGAGGGGAGGTGCGTCTAATGAAAAACTGTTTTTT; CDR3aa: CASSQDLRGGASNEKLFF; abundance: .; d_gene: .; j_gene: TRBJ1-4; v_gene: TRBV4-3
CDR3nt: TGTGCCAGCAGCTTACGGTCCACCCAGGGGGATACGCAGTATTTT; CDR3aa: CASSLRSTQGDTQYF; abundance: .; d_gene: .; j_gene: TRBJ2-3; v_gene: TRBV11-3
CDR3nt: TGCGCCAGCAGCTTGGGGACTAGCGGGAGCAATGAGCAGTTCTTC; CDR3aa: CASSLGTSGSNEQFF; abundance: .; d_gene: TRBD2; j_gene: TRBJ2-1; v_gene: TRBV5-1
CDR3nt: TGTGCCAGCAGCTTAGGTCCCGGGACAGTCAACACTGAAGCTTTCTTT; CDR3aa: CASSLGPGTVNTEAFF; abundance: .; d_gene: TRBD1; j_gene: TRBJ1-1; v_gene: TRBV7-8
CDR3nt: TGTGCCTGGAGTGCACTAGCGGGACTCACAGATACGCAGTATTTT; CDR3aa: CAWSALAGLTDTQYF; abundance: .; d_gene: TRBD2; j_gene: TRBJ2-3; v_gene: TRBV30
CDR3nt: TGTGCCAGCAGCCAGGGACTAGCGGAAGAGACCCAGTACTTC; CDR3aa: CASSQGLAEETQYF; abundance: .; d_gene: TRBD2; j_gene: TRBJ2-5; v_gene: TRBV4-2
CDR3nt: TGCGCCAGCAGCGCGGGAGGGAATGAGCAGTTCTTC; CDR3aa: CASSAGGNEQFF; abundance: .; d_gene: TRBD2; j_gene: TRBJ2-1; v_gene: TRBV5-1
CDR3nt: TGCGCCAGCAGCCAAGATCTAACAAGTCTAGCGGGAGGGCTGGAGACCCAGTACTTC; CDR3aa: CASSQDLTSLAGGLETQYF; abundance: .; d_gene: TRBD2; j_gene: TRBJ2-5; v_gene: TRBV4-3
CDR3nt: TGTGCCACCAGCAGAGAGGGACAGGGGGCCTACAATGAGCAGTTCTTC; CDR3aa: CATSREGQGAYNEQFF; abundance: once; d_gene: TRBD1; j_gene: TRBJ2-1; v_gene: TRBV15
CDR3nt: TGTGCCATCAGTCAGGGGCGGGCCCGCTCCTACAATGAGCAGTTCTTC; CDR3aa: CAISQGRARSYNEQFF; abundance: .; d_gene: .; j_gene: TRBJ2-1; v_gene: TRBV10-3
CDR3nt: TGCGCCAGCAGCTATGGACTAGAGCGCAATGAGCAGTTCTTC; CDR3aa: CASSYGLERNEQFF; abundance: .; d_gene: TRBD2; j_gene: TRBJ2-1; v_gene: TRBV5-1
CDR3nt: TGTGCCATCACCACTCTCTCTGGGGCCAACGTCCTGACTTTC; CDR3aa: CAITTLSGANVLTF; abundance: once; d_gene: .; j_gene: TRBJ2-6; v_gene: TRBV2
CDR3nt: TGCGCCAGCAGCCAATCGGTACAGTCTGGAAACACCATATATTTT; CDR3aa: CASSQSVQSGNTIYF; abundance: .; d_gene: .; j_gene: TRBJ1-3; v_gene: TRBV4-3
CDR3nt: TGTGCCAGCAGACGGGACAGGGTGGTTAATGAGCAGTTCTTC; CDR3aa: CASRRDRVVNEQFF; abundance: .; d_gene: TRBD1; j_gene: TRBJ2-1; v_gene: TRBV11-2
CDR3nt: TGTGCCAGCAGTTACGGGAATCAGGGGGCGAAGAACGAGCAGTACTTC; CDR3aa: CASSYGNQGAKNEQYF; abundance: .; d_gene: TRBD1; j_gene: TRBJ2-7; v_gene: TRBV6-5
CDR3nt: TGCGCCAGCAGCTTTCAGACAGGCCTTACCTACGAGCAGTACTTC; CDR3aa: CASSFQTGLTYEQYF; abundance: .; d_gene: .; j_gene: TRBJ2-7; v_gene: TRBV5-1
CDR3nt: TGTGCCAGCAGAGTTGACAGGGAGATCTATGGCTACACCTTC; CDR3aa: CASRVDREIYGYTF; abundance: .; d_gene: TRBD1; j_gene: TRBJ1-2; v_gene: TRBV28
CDR3nt: TGTGCCAGCAGCTCCGACAGGGGGGAAGCTTTCTTT; CDR3aa: CASSSDRGEAFF; abundance: .; d_gene: TRBD1; j_gene: TRBJ1-1; v_gene: TRBV7-6
CDR3nt: TGTGCCAGTAGTACGACAGGGGGCAATCAGCCCCAGCATTTT; CDR3aa: CASSTTGGNQPQHF; abundance: .; d_gene: TRBD1; j_gene: TRBJ1-5; v_gene: TRBV19
CDR3nt: TGTGCCAGCACCCGGACTCCGGATTCCTACAATGAGCAGTTCTTC; CDR3aa: CASTRTPDSYNEQFF; abundance: .; d_gene: .; j_gene: TRBJ2-1; v_gene: TRBV6-4
CDR3nt: TGTGCCAGCAGTGAATTATACGGTTCTGACTATGGCTACACCTTC; CDR3aa: CASSELYGSDYGYTF; abundance: .; d_gene: .; j_gene: TRBJ1-2; v_gene: TRBV6-1
CDR3nt: TGTGCCAGCAGCCCCTATCGGGGTTCCTACGAGCAGTACTTC; CDR3aa: CASSPYRGSYEQYF; abundance: .; d_gene: .; j_gene: TRBJ2-7; v_gene: TRBV9
CDR3nt: TGTGCCAGCAGCTTAGTGGTAGTCTCCTACAATGAGCAGTTCTTC; CDR3aa: CASSLVVVSYNEQFF; abundance: .; d_gene: .; j_gene: TRBJ2-1; v_gene: TRBV7-9